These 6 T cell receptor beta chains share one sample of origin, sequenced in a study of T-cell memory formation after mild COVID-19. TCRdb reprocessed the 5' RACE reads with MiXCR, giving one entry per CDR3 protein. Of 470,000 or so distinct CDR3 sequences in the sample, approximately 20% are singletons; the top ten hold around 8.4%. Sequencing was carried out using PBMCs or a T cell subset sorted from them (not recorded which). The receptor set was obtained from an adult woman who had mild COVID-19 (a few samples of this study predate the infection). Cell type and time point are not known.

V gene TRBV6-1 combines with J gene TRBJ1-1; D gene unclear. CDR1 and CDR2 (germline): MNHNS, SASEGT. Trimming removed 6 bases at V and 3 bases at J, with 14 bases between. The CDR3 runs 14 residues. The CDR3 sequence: CASSGPGFHTEAFF. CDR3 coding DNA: TGTGCCAGCAGCGGACCGGGATTTCACACTGAAGCTTTCTTT.

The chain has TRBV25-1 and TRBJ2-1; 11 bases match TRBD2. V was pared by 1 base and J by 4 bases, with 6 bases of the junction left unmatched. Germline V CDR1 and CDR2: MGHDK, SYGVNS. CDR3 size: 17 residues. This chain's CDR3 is CASSELAGGDSYNEQFF. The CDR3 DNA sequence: TGTGCCAGCAGTGAATTAGCGGGAGGGGATTCGTACAATGAGCAGTTCTTC. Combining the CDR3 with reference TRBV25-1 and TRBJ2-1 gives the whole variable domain EADIYQTPRYLVIGTGKKITLECSQTMGHDKMYWYQQDPGMELHLIHYSYGVNSTEKGDLSSESTVSRIRTEHFPLTLESARPSHTSQYLCASSELAGGDSYNEQFFGPGTRLTVL.

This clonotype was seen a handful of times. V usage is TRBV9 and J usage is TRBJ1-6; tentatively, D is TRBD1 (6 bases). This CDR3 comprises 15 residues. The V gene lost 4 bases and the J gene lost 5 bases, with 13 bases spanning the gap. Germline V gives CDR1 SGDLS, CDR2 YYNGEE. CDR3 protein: CASSPQTGHNSPLHF. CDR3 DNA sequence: TGTGCCAGCAGCCCGCAGACAGGCCATAATTCACCCCTCCACTTT.

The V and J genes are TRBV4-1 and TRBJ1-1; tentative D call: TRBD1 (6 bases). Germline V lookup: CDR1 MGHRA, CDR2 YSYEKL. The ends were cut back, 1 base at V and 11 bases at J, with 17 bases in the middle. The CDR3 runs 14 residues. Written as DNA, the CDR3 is TGCGCCAGCAGCCAAGGGGGCAGGGGATTTCCGGCTTTCTTT. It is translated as CASSQGGRGFPAFF.

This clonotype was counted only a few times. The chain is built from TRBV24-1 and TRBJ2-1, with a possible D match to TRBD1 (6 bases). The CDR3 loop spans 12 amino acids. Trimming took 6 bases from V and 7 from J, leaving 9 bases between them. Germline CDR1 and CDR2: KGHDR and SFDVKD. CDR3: CATSPGQNEQFF. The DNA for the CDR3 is TGTGCCACCAGTCCGGGACAAAATGAGCAGTTCTTC.

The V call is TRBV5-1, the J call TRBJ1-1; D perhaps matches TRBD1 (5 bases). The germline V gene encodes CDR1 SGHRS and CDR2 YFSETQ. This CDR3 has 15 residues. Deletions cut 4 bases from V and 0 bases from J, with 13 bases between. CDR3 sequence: CASSRGRDLNTEAFF. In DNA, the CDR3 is TGCGCCAGCAGCCGTGGCCGGGACCTGAACACTGAAGCTTTCTTT.